This T cell receptor beta chain was observed in a study of cytomegalovirus exposure and HLA in healthy donors. Overall study: In a later analysis, it was reported that the approximately 120 validation repertoires had been produced on the same platform as the 690 or so repertoires belonging to the first cohort.

The protocol was immunoSEQ multiplex PCR, while the TCRdb copy is restricted to in-frame clones and leaves out a portion. This sample has some 110,000 clones, with around 88% found just once. This CDR3 comprises 15 residues. CDR1 MNHNS and CDR2 SASEGT come from the germline V gene. The V segment lost 3 bases and the J segment 6 bases; nucleotides outside the gene matches: 6. This clone was seen a few times. Sequencing was done on a sample of PBMCs. The chain combines TRBV6-1 with TRBJ2-7; 12 bases are a match to TRBD1. This sequence was found in a man aged 18 to 29 in good health and CMV-seronegative. CDR3 amino acids: CASSDKRDRGLEQYF. CDR3 sequence (DNA): TGTGCCAGCAGTGATAAACGGGACAGGGGGCTCGAGCAGTACTTC.